Following are 20 T cell receptor beta chains from one sample sequenced in a study of coeliac disease. Here immunoSEQ multiplex PCR was the method, and the copy in TCRdb shows in-frame clones only, minus some. The sample includes more than 2,000 clones, around 65% of them seen just once. Sequencing was carried out using lamina propria lymphocytes from the gut. Every receptor here comes from a woman between 65 and 79 years old with celiac disease on a gluten-free diet.

As to this clone: The junction departs from the called germline gene at one end, perhaps through a read error. The chain couples TRBV6-6 to TRBJ1-2; D remains unclear. Germline loops: CDR1 MNHNY, CDR2 SVGAGI (reference sequence). The CDR3 is made up of 12 amino acids. CDR3 DNA sequence: TGTACCAGCAGTTACGGGCTCTATGGCTACACCTTC. Amino acids: CTSSYGLYGYTF.

The rearrangement links TRBV4-1 to TRBJ1-4, with D hard to call. V was clipped by 1 base and J by 9 bases, with 9 bases between them. Germline CDR1 MGHRA, CDR2 YSYEKL. CDR3 length: 13 residues. The CDR3 sequence is CASSQVGEKKLFF. The CDR3 region has the DNA TGCGCCAGCAGCCAAGTCGGGGAAAAAAAACTGTTTTTT.

Here the CDR3 DNA reads TGTGCCAGCAGCCCCACGTTAGCGGGGATGACGGAGCAGTTCTTC. Encoded protein: CASSPTLAGMTEQFF. The chain is built from TRBV7-3 and TRBJ2-1; 8 positions match TRBD2. The CDR3 is made up of 15 amino acids. J gave up 10 bases and V 5 bases, and 13 bases lay outside the gene matches. Per germline, CDR1 SGHTA and CDR2 FQGTGA.

The CDR3 here is CASATTGHLNYGYTF. CDR3 DNA: TGTGCCAGCGCCACTACGGGACACCTTAACTATGGCTACACCTTC. This chain links TRBV2 with TRBJ1-2; D is perhaps TRBD1 (6 bases). The CDR3 sequence is 15 residues long. Germline lookup yields CDR1 SNHLY and CDR2 FYNNEI. V was trimmed by 8 bases and J by 1 base, leaving 17 bases between them.

The chain links TRBV6-5 to TRBJ2-3; D is ambiguous. The CDR3 has 15 amino acids. Germline assignment: CDR1 MNHEY and CDR2 SVGAGI. V lost 4 bases and J lost 0, with 11 bases in between. This CDR3 is CASSFDRHSTDTQYF. CDR3 in DNA: TGTGCCAGCAGTTTTGACCGACATAGCACAGATACGCAGTATTTT.

This clone was detected only once. This chain links TRBV2 with TRBJ1-2; maybe TRBD1 (6 bases). V was clipped by 6 bases and J by 4 bases, with 15 bases between them. Looked up from germline, CDR1 is SNHLY and CDR2 is FYNNEI. This CDR3 region has 14 residues. The CDR3 coding sequence is TGTGCCAGCAGCTGGGGGGGCCTTCCCTATGGCTACACCTTC. Protein sequence: CASSWGGLPYGYTF.

This clone has only a few counts. V and J are TRBV10-3 and TRBJ2-1; perhaps TRBD2 as D (7 bases). This CDR3 is built from 12 residues. With 8 bases removed from V and 10 bases from J, the gap between germline ends came to 15 bases. Per germline, CDR1 ENHRY and CDR2 SYGVKD. CDR3: CAIAPTGGEQFF. In nucleotides, the CDR3 is TGTGCCATCGCCCCGACGGGGGGCGAGCAGTTCTTC.

The DNA of the CDR3 is TGTGCCATAGACCTTTCTAGCTCCTACAATGAGCAGTTCTTC. The encoded protein is CAIDLSSSYNEQFF. This rearrangement joins TRBV7-9 to TRBJ2-1; no reliable D call. The CDR3 covers 14 residues. Looked up from germline, CDR1 is SEHNR and CDR2 is FQNEAQ (reference sequence). Trimming stripped 10 bases from V and 0 bases from J, with 13 bases between. Using reference TRBV7-9 and TRBJ2-1 for the parts outside the CDR3, the full variable domain is DTGVSQNPRHKITKRGQNVTFRCDPISEHNRLYWYRQTLGQGPEFLTYFQNEAQLEKSRLLSDRFSAERPKGSFSTLEIQRTEQGDSAMYLCAIDLSSSYNEQFFGPGTRLTVL.

J is TRBJ2-7 and V is TRBV6-1; D possibly corresponds to TRBD2 (5 bases). The CDR3 has 11 amino acids. Germline V gene data show CDR1 as MNHNS and CDR2 as SASEGT. V gave up 6 bases and J gave up 3 bases, with 6 bases separating them. CDR3 bases: TGTGCCAGCAGGAGGGACTACGAGCAGTACGTC. Its translation: CASRRDYEQYV.

Details on this clone: At one boundary the junction diverges from the germline segment, which might be a read error. V usage is TRBV7-7 and J usage is TRBJ2-2, with a weak D call TRBD2 (5 bases). From germline, CDR1 is SSHAT and CDR2 FNYEAQ (reference sequence). This CDR3 comprises 13 residues. This chain's CDR3 is CASSLSVVGELFF. The CDR3 bases are TGTGCTAGCAGTCTTAGCGTCGTCGGGGAGCTGTTTTTT.

On this clone: An end of the junction does not agree with germline; a read error may underlie this. The chain carries TRBV5-1 and TRBJ2-3; maybe TRBD2 (5 bases). CDR1 SGHRS and CDR2 YFSETQ come from the germline V gene. There are 15 residues in the CDR3. The CDR3 here is CASREASGLTDTQYF. CDR3 bases: TGTGCCAGCCGCGAGGCCAGCGGACTCACAGATACGCAGTATTTT.

The V call is TRBV19, the J call TRBJ1-5, with D hard to call. This CDR3 comprises 13 residues. V was trimmed by 7 bases and J by 3 bases, leaving 10 bases between them. Germline CDR1 and CDR2: LNHDA and SQIVND (reference sequence). For the CDR3, the DNA is TGTGCCAGTACTGAGGGAAACAATCAGCCCCAGCATTTT. This codes for CASTEGNNQPQHF. The variable domain in full, completed from reference TRBV19 and TRBJ1-5, reads DGGITQSPKYLFRKEGQNVTLSCEQNLNHDAMYWYRQDPGQGLRLIYYSQIVNDFQKGDIAEGYSVSREKKESFPLTVTSAQKNPTAFYLCASTEGNNQPQHFGDGTRLSIL.

In this sample, this clone turned up a few times. The CDR3 sequence: CASSELGRGFRGNQPQHF. In DNA form, the CDR3 reads TGTGCCAGCAGTGAGTTAGGCAGGGGGTTTCGAGGCAATCAGCCCCAGCATTTT. The chain combines TRBV6-1 with TRBJ1-5; 7 bases are shared with TRBD1. The CDR3 consists of 18 residues. CDR1 is MNHNS and CDR2 is SASEGT in the germline V gene. V dropped 3 bases and J dropped 2; count of bases not matched to a gene: 13.

V and J are TRBV5-1 and TRBJ2-7; the D gene is possibly TRBD1 (6 bases). V lost 4 bases and J lost 7, with 15 bases in between. The CDR3 covers 13 residues. The germline CDR1 and CDR2 sequences are SGHRS and YFSETQ. In DNA form, the CDR3 reads TGCGCCAGCAGCCTGCAAGGACAGCCGGAGCAGTACTTC. Its translation: CASSLQGQPEQYF.

The chain couples TRBV30 to TRBJ2-5, with D perhaps matching TRBD1 (6 bases). The CDR3 is made up of 13 amino acids. Per germline, CDR1 GTSNPN and CDR2 SVGIG (reference sequence). V was pared by 0 bases and J by 7 bases, with 12 bases between. The CDR3 sequence: CAWSVDRLTTQYF. As DNA, the CDR3 is TGTGCCTGGAGTGTTGACAGGTTGACGACCCAGTACTTC.

The V and J genes are TRBV28 and TRBJ1-3; tentatively, D is TRBD1 (5 bases). Deletions cut 8 bases from V and 5 bases from J, with 19 bases between. The CDR3 consists of 15 residues. Per germline, CDR1 MDHEN and CDR2 SYDVKM. The CDR3 here is CASHSRGVLRNTIYF. The CDR3 region has the DNA TGTGCCAGCCACTCAAGGGGCGTTCTCAGAAACACCATATATTTT.

The chain recombines TRBV15 with TRBJ1-5; 7 bases fit TRBD1. This CDR3 has 17 residues. Germline CDR1 reads LNHNV; CDR2 reads YYDKDF (reference sequence). V lost 1 base to trimming and J lost 7 bases; unmatched junction nucleotides: 13. CDR3 residues: CATSRGGRAGGDQPQHF. CDR3 nucleotides: TGTGCCACCAGCAGAGGGGGTAGAGCAGGGGGTGACCAGCCCCAGCATTTT.

A few counts support this clone. The rearrangement joins TRBV7-9 to TRBJ2-7, with 8 bases lining up with TRBD2. The trim removed 5 bases at V and 7 bases at J, leaving 16 bases unmatched. Per the germline V gene, CDR1 is SEHNR and CDR2 is FQNEAQ (reference sequence). This CDR3 is built from 16 residues. The CDR3 coding sequence is TGTGCCAGCAGCCCCATTAGCGGGGCGTACCCCGGGGAGCAGTACTTC. The encoded protein is CASSPISGAYPGEQYF. Together with reference TRBV7-9 and TRBJ2-7, the CDR3 gives the full variable domain: DTGVSQNPRHKITKRGQNVTFRCDPISEHNRLYWYRQTLGQGPEFLTYFQNEAQLEKSRLLSDRFSAERPKGSFSTLEIQRTEQGDSAMYLCASSPISGAYPGEQYFGPGTRLTVT.

This clone occurred a few times. The rearrangement joins TRBV9 to TRBJ2-3, with D tentatively TRBD2 (6 bases). The V and J ends lost 2 bases and 6 bases respectively, with 19 bases between them. The germline V gene has CDR1 SGDLS and CDR2 YYNGEE. This CDR3 comprises 16 residues. The CDR3 region is CASSVRGSGPLDTQYF. For the CDR3, the DNA is TGTGCCAGCAGCGTTCGGGGGAGCGGGCCTTTGGATACGCAGTATTTT.

This rearrangement joins TRBV6-4 to TRBJ1-2, with 9 bases fitting TRBD1. The junction had 13 bases not matched to a gene; V was cut back by 3 bases and J by 8 bases. Germline V gives CDR1 MRHNA, CDR2 SNTAGT. The CDR3 length is 16 residues. In nucleotides, the CDR3 is TGTGCCAGCAGTGAACAGGGGGCAATGGGATACGGGGGCTACACCTTC. Protein product: CASSEQGAMGYGGYTF.